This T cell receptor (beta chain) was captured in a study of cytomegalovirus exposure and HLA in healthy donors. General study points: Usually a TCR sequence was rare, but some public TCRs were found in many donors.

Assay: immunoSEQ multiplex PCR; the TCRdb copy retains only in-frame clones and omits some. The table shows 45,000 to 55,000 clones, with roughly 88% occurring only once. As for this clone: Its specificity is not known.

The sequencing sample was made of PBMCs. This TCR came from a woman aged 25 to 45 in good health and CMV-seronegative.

Written as DNA, the CDR3 is TGTGCCAGCAGCGCTGCGGGCGGGGGTTACAATGAGCAGTTCTTC. Protein: CASSAAGGGYNEQFF. V is TRBV9 and J is TRBJ2-1; 7 bases are a match to TRBD2. Germline CDR1 is SGDLS and CDR2 is YYNGEE. CDR3 size: 15 residues. The J segment lost 4 bases and the V segment lost 3 bases, leaving 7 bases of the junction unmatched.